This T cell receptor beta chain was sequenced for a study of blood T cell repertoires in COVID-19. Clones were sequenced by immunoSEQ multiplex PCR, and TCRdb holds only the in-frame ones, with some missing. This table has about 250,000 clones, just over 90% appearing once. V gave up 0 bases and J gave up 4 bases, with 7 bases separating them. In germline, CDR1 is SGHDT, CDR2 YYEEEE. The CDR3 is 13 amino acids. The J gene is TRBJ1-2, the V gene TRBV5-6; D unclear. The sequenced material came from PBMCs or T cells enriched from blood (not recorded which). This TCR came from a woman under 30 who had recovered from COVID-19. CDR3 coding DNA: TGTGCCAGCAGCTTGGAGAACATCTATGGCTACACCTTC. Protein: CASSLENIYGYTF. The complete variable domain, with remaining parts taken from reference TRBV5-6 and TRBJ1-2, reads DAGVTQSPTHLIKTRGQQVTLRCSPKSGHDTVSWYQQALGQGPQFIFQYYEEEERQRGNFPDRFSGHQFPNYSSELNVNALLLGDSALYLCASSLENIYGYTFGSGTRLTVV.